This T cell receptor (beta chain) was identified in a study of blood T cells in healthy people across ages. Alongside a J-beta primer mix, a sample-barcoded 5' primer served in a second PCR lasting roughly 7 to 11 cycles. TCRdb redid the calling of the 5' RACE reads with MiXCR, one entry per CDR3 protein. This table holds roughly 790,000 distinct CDR3 sequences, approximately 39% found once. Between the trimmed V and J ends, which lost 0 bases and 6 bases, there was a span of 14 bases. The CDR3 extends over 15 amino acids. This clonotype has only one observation. This receptor was obtained from a woman aged 60-75 years in good health. Sequencing was performed on blood. The chain has TRBV12-3 or TRBV12-4 and TRBJ1-2; TRBD1 might be the D (5 bases). The CDR3, as DNA: TGTGCCAGCAGTTTAGCGAGGCAGGGAGGTCATGGCTACACCTTC. Encoded protein: CASSLARQGGHGYTF.